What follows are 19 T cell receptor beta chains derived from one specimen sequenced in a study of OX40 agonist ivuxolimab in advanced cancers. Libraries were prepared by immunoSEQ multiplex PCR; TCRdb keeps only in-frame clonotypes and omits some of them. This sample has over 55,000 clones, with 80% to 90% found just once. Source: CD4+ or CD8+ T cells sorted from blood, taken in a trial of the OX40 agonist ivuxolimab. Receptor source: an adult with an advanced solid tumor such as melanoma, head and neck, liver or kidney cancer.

The CDR3 loop is CASSLLDNNQPQHF. In DNA, the CDR3 is TGTGCCAGCAGTTTATTGGACAACAATCAGCCCCAGCATTTT. This chain uses TRBV28 with TRBJ1-5, with D maybe TRBD1 (5 bases). The CDR3 is 14 amino acids. CDR1 is MDHEN, CDR2 SYDVKM, per germline. V lost 1 base and J 3 bases, leaving 7 bases between the germline ends.

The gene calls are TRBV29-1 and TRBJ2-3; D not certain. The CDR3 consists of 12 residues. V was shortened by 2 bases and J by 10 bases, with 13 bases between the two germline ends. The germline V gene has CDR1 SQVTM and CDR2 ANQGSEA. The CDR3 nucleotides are TGCAGCGTTGAACTGGCCGTCGGTGCGCAGTATTTT. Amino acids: CSVELAVGAQYF.

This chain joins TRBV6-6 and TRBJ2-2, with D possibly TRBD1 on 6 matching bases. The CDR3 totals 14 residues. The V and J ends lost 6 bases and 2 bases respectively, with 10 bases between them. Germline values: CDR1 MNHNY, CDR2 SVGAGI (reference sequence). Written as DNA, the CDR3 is TGTGCCAGCAGCTCGGACAGTAACACCGGGGAGCTGTTTTTT. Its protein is CASSSDSNTGELFF.

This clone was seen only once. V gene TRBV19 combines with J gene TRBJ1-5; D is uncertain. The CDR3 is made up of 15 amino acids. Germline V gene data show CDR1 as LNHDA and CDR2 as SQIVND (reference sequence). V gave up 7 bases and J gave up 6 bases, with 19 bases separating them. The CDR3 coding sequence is TGTGCCAGTACCCCACGGTGGCGGGATGGTCAGCCCCAGCATTTT. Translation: CASTPRWRDGQPQHF.

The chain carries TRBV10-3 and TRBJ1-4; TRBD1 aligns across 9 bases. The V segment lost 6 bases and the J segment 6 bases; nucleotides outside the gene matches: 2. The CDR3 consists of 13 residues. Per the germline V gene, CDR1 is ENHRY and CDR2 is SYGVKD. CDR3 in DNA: TGTGCCATCAGGGACAGGGGCGATGAAAAACTGTTTTTT. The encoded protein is CAIRDRGDEKLFF.

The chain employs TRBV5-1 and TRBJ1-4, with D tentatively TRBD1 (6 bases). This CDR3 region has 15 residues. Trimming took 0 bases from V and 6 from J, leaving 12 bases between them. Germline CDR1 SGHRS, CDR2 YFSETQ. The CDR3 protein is CASSLVRGADEKLFF. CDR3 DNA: TGCGCCAGCAGCTTGGTCAGGGGAGCTGATGAAAAACTGTTTTTT. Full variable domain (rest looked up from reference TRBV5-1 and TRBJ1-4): KAGVTQTPRYLIKTRGQQVTLSCSPISGHRSVSWYQQTPGQGLQFLFEYFSETQRNKGNFPGRFSGRQFSNSRSEMNVSTLELGDSALYLCASSLVRGADEKLFFGSGTQLSVL.

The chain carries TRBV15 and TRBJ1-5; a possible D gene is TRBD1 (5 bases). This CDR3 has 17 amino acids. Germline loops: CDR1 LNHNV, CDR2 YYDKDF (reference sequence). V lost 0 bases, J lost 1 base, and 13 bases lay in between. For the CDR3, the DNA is TGTGCCACCAGCAGAGACCTCAGGGTAGGAAGCAATCAGCCCCAGCATTTT. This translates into CATSRDLRVGSNQPQHF.

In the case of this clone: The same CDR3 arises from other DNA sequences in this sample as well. This CDR3 is CASSLGLETQYF. For the CDR3, the DNA is TGCGCCAGCAGCTTGGGACTAGAGACCCAGTACTTC. The rearrangement uses TRBV5-1 and TRBJ2-5; D unclear. There are 12 residues in the CDR3. Germline assignment: CDR1 SGHRS and CDR2 YFSETQ. The V end was cut by 0 bases, the J end by 4 bases, with 4 bases between.

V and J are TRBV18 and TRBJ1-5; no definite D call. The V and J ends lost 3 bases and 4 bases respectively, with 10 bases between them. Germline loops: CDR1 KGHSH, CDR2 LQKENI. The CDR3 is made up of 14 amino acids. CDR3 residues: CASSPWGENQPQHF. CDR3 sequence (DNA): TGTGCCAGCTCACCCTGGGGAGAGAATCAGCCCCAGCATTTT. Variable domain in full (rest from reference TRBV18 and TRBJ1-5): NAGVMQNPRHLVRRRGQEARLRCSPMKGHSHVYWYRQLPEEGLKFMVYLQKENIIDESGMPKERFSAEFPKEGPSILRIQQVVRGDSAAYFCASSPWGENQPQHFGDGTRLSIL.

CDR3 DNA: TGCGCCAGCAGCTTGGGAGGTCTAAACCCTCTGGAGCAGTACTTC. This encodes CASSLGGLNPLEQYF. V is TRBV5-1 and J is TRBJ2-7; D is unresolved. Germline CDR1 SGHRS, CDR2 YFSETQ. This CDR3 region has 15 residues. V lost 0 bases and J 7 bases, leaving 17 bases between the germline ends.

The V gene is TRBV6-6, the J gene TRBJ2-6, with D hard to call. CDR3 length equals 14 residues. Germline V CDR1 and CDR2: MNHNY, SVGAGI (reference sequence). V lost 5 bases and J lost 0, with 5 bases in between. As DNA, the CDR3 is TGTGCCAGCAGTCCCAACTCTGGGGCCAACGTCCTGACTTTC. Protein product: CASSPNSGANVLTF.

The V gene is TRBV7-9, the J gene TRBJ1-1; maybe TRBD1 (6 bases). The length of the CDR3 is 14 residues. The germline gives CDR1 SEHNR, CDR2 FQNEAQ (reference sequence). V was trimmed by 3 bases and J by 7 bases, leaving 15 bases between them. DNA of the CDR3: TGTGCCAGCAGCTTCGTAAACAGGGATGTTGAAGCTTTCTTT. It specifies CASSFVNRDVEAFF.

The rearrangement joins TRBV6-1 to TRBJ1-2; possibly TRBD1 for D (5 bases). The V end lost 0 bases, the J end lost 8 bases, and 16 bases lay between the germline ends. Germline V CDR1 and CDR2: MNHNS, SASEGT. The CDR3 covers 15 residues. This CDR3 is CASSEARGRVKGYTF. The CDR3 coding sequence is TGTGCCAGCAGTGAAGCGCGTGGCAGGGTAAAAGGCTACACCTTC.

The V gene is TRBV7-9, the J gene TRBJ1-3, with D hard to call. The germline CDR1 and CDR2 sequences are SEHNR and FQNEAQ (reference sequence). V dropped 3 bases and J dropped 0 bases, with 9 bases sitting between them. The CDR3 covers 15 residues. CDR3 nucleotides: TGTGCCAGCAGCTTTTACTCAACCTCTGGAAACACCATATATTTT. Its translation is CASSFYSTSGNTIYF. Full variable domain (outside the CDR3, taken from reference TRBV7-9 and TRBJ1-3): DTGVSQNPRHKITKRGQNVTFRCDPISEHNRLYWYRQTLGQGPEFLTYFQNEAQLEKSRLLSDRFSAERPKGSFSTLEIQRTEQGDSAMYLCASSFYSTSGNTIYFGEGSWLTVV.

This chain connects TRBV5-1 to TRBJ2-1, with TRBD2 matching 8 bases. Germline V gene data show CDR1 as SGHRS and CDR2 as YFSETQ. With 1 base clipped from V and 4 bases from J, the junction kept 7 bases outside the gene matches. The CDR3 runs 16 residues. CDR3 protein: CASSLTSGQVYNEQFF. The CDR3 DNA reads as TGCGCCAGCAGCTTGACTAGCGGTCAAGTGTACAATGAGCAGTTCTTC.

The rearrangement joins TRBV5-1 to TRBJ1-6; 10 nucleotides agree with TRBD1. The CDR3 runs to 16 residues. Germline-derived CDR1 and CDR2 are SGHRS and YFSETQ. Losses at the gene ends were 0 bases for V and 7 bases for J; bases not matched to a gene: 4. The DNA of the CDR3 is TGCGCCAGCAGCTTGGCGACAGGGGGCAGGAATTCACCCCTCCACTTT. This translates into CASSLATGGRNSPLHF. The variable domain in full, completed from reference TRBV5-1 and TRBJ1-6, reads KAGVTQTPRYLIKTRGQQVTLSCSPISGHRSVSWYQQTPGQGLQFLFEYFSETQRNKGNFPGRFSGRQFSNSRSEMNVSTLELGDSALYLCASSLATGGRNSPLHFGNGTRLTVT.

The CDR3 region is CASSFSTLMNTEAFF. As DNA, the CDR3 is TGTGCCAGCAGCTTTTCAACCTTAATGAACACTGAAGCTTTCTTT. This rearrangement joins TRBV7-3 to TRBJ1-1; D call uncertain. CDR1 and CDR2 from the germline V gene are SGHTA and FQGTGA. Trimming took off 3 bases at V and 0 bases at J, with 11 bases between the two ends. CDR3 length equals 15 residues.

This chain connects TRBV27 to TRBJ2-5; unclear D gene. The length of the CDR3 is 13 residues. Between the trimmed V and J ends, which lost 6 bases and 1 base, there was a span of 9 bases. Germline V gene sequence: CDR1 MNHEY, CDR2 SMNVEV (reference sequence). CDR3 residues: CASRSGAQETQYF. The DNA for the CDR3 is TGTGCCAGCAGATCCGGTGCCCAAGAGACCCAGTACTTC.

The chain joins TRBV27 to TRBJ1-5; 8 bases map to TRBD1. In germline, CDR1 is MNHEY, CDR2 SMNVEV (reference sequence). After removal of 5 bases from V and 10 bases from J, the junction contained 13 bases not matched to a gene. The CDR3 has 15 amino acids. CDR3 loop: CASSIRQGRTAPQHF. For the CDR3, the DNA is TGTGCCAGCAGTATAAGACAGGGGCGCACGGCACCCCAGCATTTT.